This T cell receptor beta chain is drawn from a study of graft-versus-host responses after intestinal transplantation. On the study more broadly: Grafts were multivisceral, liver-intestinal, or isolated intestinal.

Trimming took 5 bases from V and 4 from J, leaving 14 bases between them. The germline gives CDR1 MRHNA, CDR2 SNTAGT. The CDR3 extends over 14 amino acids. Only in-frame clones appear in the TCRdb table, and some are missing; sequencing was by immunoSEQ multiplex PCR. The table has about 7,000 clones, roughly 31% seen once. Investigators plated approximately 200,000 CFSE-labeled responder cells together with approximately 200,000 irradiated stimulator cells labeled with violet dye. The material sequenced was alloreactive CD8+ T cells from a mixed lymphocyte reaction culture, taken before transplantation. Subset reported: CFSE-low proliferating T cells sorted from roughly 6-day pre-transplant mixed lymphocyte reaction (GvH or HvG direction). The rearrangement links TRBV6-4 to TRBJ1-2; a weak D match, TRBD1 (6 bases). The clonotype comes from a human patient who was an organ donor for intestinal transplantation. CDR3 DNA sequence: TGTGCCAGCAGTCCTTGGGACACGGGCTATGGCTACACCTTC. Translating it yields CASSPWDTGYGYTF.